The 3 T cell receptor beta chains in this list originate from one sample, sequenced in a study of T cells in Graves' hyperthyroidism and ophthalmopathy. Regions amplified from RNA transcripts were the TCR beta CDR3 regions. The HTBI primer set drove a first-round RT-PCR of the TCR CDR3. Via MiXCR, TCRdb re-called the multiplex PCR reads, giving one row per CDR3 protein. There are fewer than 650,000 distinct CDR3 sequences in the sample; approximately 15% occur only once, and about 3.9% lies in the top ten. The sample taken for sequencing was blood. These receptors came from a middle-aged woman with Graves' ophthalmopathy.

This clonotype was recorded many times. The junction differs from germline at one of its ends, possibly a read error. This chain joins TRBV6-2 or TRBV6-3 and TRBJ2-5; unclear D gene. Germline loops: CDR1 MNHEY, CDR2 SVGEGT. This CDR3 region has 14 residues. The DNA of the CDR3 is TGTGTCAGCAGTCTGGACGAAGCTGTAAAGACCCTGTACTTC. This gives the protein CVSSLDEAVKTLYF.

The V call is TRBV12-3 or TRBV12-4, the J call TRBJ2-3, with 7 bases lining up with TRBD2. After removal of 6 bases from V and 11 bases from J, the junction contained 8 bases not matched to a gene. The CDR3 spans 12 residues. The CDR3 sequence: CASRRASGGQYF. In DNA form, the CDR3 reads TGTGCCAGCAGGAGAGCTAGCGGTGGGCAGTATTTT.

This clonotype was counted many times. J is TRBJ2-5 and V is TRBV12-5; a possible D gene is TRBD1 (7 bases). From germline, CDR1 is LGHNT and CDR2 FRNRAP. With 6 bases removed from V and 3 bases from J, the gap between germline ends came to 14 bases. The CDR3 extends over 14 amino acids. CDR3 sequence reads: CASGRRGTEETQYF. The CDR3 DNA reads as TGTGCTAGTGGCCGTCGCGGGACAGAAGAGACCCAGTACTTC.